Below are 29 T cell receptor beta chains sequenced from a single sample in a study of T cells expressing NK-cell markers. TCRdb reprocessed the 5' RACE reads and keeps a single row for each CDR3 protein, giving no DNA. Its table records 500,000 to 600,000 distinct CDR3 sequences. The sequenced sample consisted of blood T cells: a sorted CD56 or NKG2C T cell subset, CD4+ or CD8+ T cells, or bulk PBMC T cells (not recorded which). The source is a man younger than 35 in good health.

The V and J genes are TRBV5-6 and TRBJ2-2; TCRdb proposes TRBD2, but this gene call is untestable without DNA. The CDR3 has 14 residues. CDR1 and CDR2 (germline): SGHDT, YYEEEE. The CDR3 loop is CASSPSPSTGELFF.

The chain couples TRBV7-6 to TRBJ2-7; the TCRdb call, TRBD2, lacks DNA for checking. The CDR3 is 15 residues long. Germline lookup yields CDR1 SGHVS and CDR2 FNYEAQ. Here the CDR3 reads CVSSRLAGGTGTQYF.

V gene TRBV7-2 combines with J gene TRBJ2-5; TCRdb reports TRBD2, a call that lacks DNA to check it against. The CDR3 runs 13 residues. The V gene's germline CDR1 is SGHTA and CDR2 FQGNSA. CDR3 amino acids: CASSPAVKETQYF.

The chain employs TRBV10-3 and TRBJ2-5; absent DNA, TCRdb's TRBD1 call cannot be checked. Germline CDR1 ENHRY, CDR2 SYGVKD. The CDR3 runs 15 residues. CDR3 sequence reads: CAISERAGIQETQYF.

V gene TRBV9 combines with J gene TRBJ2-5. The germline V gene encodes CDR1 SGDLS and CDR2 YYNGEE. The length of the CDR3 is 14 residues. CDR3 amino acids: CASSVDPSGETQYF.

The chain couples TRBV14 to TRBJ2-2; TCRdb's D call of TRBD1 is untestable without DNA. This CDR3 region has 16 residues. Germline CDR1 is SGHDN and CDR2 is FVKESK. The chain's CDR3 is CASSQAGRGNTGELFF.

The chain is built from TRBV29-1 and TRBJ2-3; TCRdb gives TRBD2 as the D gene, but with no DNA this cannot be confirmed. The CDR3 loop spans 16 amino acids. Germline V gene data show CDR1 as SQVTM and CDR2 as ANQGSEA. The CDR3: CSVGGLAGGPGDTQYF.

The gene calls are TRBV20-1 and TRBJ1-4. The CDR3 spans 14 residues. Germline values: CDR1 DFQATT, CDR2 SNEGSKA (reference sequence). The CDR3 region is CSALSGATNEKLFF.

The chain links TRBV20-1 to TRBJ1-2. This CDR3 has 16 residues. Germline CDR1 reads DFQATT; CDR2 reads SNEGSKA (reference sequence). The CDR3 sequence is CSARDLDKTGNYGYTF.

The V and J genes are TRBV7-6 and TRBJ2-1; TCRdb's assignment of TRBD1 cannot be checked, as there is no DNA. Germline CDR1 and CDR2: SGHVS and FNYEAQ. The CDR3 is made up of 13 amino acids. Here the CDR3 reads CASSLDRGNEQFF.

The V and J genes are TRBV27 and TRBJ2-7; TCRdb's D call of TRBD1 is untestable without DNA. The CDR3 extends over 14 amino acids. CDR1 is MNHEY, CDR2 SMNVEV, per germline (reference sequence). The CDR3 here is CASSPTGYSYEQYF.

The rearrangement joins TRBV2 to TRBJ2-7; TCRdb proposes TRBD1, but this gene call is untestable without DNA. Germline CDR1 reads SNHLY; CDR2 reads FYNNEI. This CDR3 contains 12 residues. CDR3 protein: CASTAGTEEMYF.

The genes are TRBV6-1 and TRBJ1-6; TCRdb's D call, TRBD1, is unchecked because there is no DNA. The CDR3 is 14 amino acids. Germline CDR1 reads MNHNS; CDR2 reads SASEGT. CDR3: CASFGPLGNSPLHF.

The chain employs TRBV3-1 and TRBJ2-3; with no DNA, the TCRdb D assignment of TRBD1 cannot be verified. Germline CDR1 and CDR2: LGHDT and YNNKEL (reference sequence). The CDR3 is 16 amino acids. CDR3 amino acids: CASSQDRRGSTDTQYF.

CDR3 amino acids: CASSYRQGGTDTQYF. This sequence joins TRBV6-5 and TRBJ2-3; TCRdb's D call, TRBD2, is unchecked because there is no DNA. The V gene's germline CDR1 is MNHEY and CDR2 SVGAGI. The CDR3 length is 15 residues.

The rearrangement uses TRBV6-5 and TRBJ1-1. The germline V gene has CDR1 MNHEY and CDR2 SVGAGI. The CDR3 extends over 14 amino acids. The CDR3 reads CASSYVREHTEAFF.

The chain has TRBV21-1 and TRBJ2-7; no DNA is available, so the TRBD2 call from TCRdb remains unchecked. TRBV21-1 is deemed a pseudogene. There are 15 residues in the CDR3. The CDR3 spells CASSPLGLATDEQYF.

The CDR3 loop is CSARGPSFPYEQYF. This sequence joins TRBV20-1 and TRBJ2-7. This CDR3 spans 14 amino acids. Per the germline V gene, CDR1 is DFQATT and CDR2 is SNEGSKA (reference sequence).

V is TRBV29-1 and J is TRBJ2-3. The CDR3 is 13 amino acids. Germline V gene sequence: CDR1 SQVTM, CDR2 ANQGSEA. The CDR3 loop reads CSVGLVLLDTQYF.

J is TRBJ1-6 and V is TRBV7-2; TCRdb gives TRBD1 as the D gene, but with no DNA this cannot be confirmed. In germline, CDR1 is SGHTA, CDR2 FQGNSA. The CDR3 totals 17 residues. This CDR3 reads CASSLAGQGSYNSPLHF.

This rearrangement joins TRBV24-1 to TRBJ2-1; TCRdb's D call, TRBD1, is unchecked because there is no DNA. CDR1 is KGHDR, CDR2 SFDVKD, per germline. This CDR3 has 17 amino acids. CDR3: CATSALPGQGAYNEQFF.

The chain is built from TRBV7-9 and TRBJ2-1. Germline values: CDR1 SEHNR, CDR2 FQNEAQ (reference sequence). CDR3 length equals 14 residues. CDR3 amino acids: CASSLGRREDEQFF.

The chain has TRBV14 and TRBJ2-7; TCRdb's D gene call, TRBD1, goes unchecked for lack of DNA. Looked up from germline, CDR1 is SGHDN and CDR2 is FVKESK. This CDR3 has 15 residues. The CDR3 loop reads CASSATGRRGYEQYF.

This sequence joins TRBV12-3 or TRBV12-4 and TRBJ2-2; TCRdb's D call of TRBD1 is untestable without DNA. The CDR3 runs 16 residues. The CDR3 region is CASSSPGDSLSGELFF.

V gene TRBV12-3 or TRBV12-4 combines with J gene TRBJ1-5; TCRdb's D call, TRBD1, is unchecked because there is no DNA. This CDR3 has 17 residues. CDR3 region: CASSLALGGTGYQPQHF.

The V and J genes are TRBV12-3 or TRBV12-4 and TRBJ2-5; TCRdb's D gene call, TRBD2, goes unchecked for lack of DNA. This CDR3 comprises 17 residues. This CDR3 is CASSLISSGIGRETQYF.

The chain uses TRBV9 and TRBJ1-5; TCRdb reports TRBD1, a call that lacks DNA to check it against. The germline V gene has CDR1 SGDLS and CDR2 YYNGEE. CDR3 length: 15 residues. The CDR3 protein is CASSSSGQGGQPQHF.

The CDR3 spells CSALRTLNTDTQYF. V is TRBV20-1 and J is TRBJ2-3; the TRBD2 assignment by TCRdb is unverifiable without DNA. Germline-derived CDR1 and CDR2 are DFQATT and SNEGSKA (reference sequence). The length of the CDR3 is 14 residues.

This rearrangement joins TRBV19 to TRBJ1-5; TCRdb calls TRBD1, which cannot be checked without DNA. Germline values: CDR1 LNHDA, CDR2 SQIVND (reference sequence). The CDR3 length is 17 residues. The chain's CDR3 is CASSSGTGDFGNQPQHF.